This TCR beta chain derives from a study of shared clonotypes between healthy human individuals. V lost 1 base and J lost 3, with 9 bases in between. CDR3 length: 14 residues. Germline V lookup: CDR1 SGDLS, CDR2 YYNGEE. The data were produced by immunoSEQ multiplex PCR, yet TCRdb's version contains in-frame clones alone and is incomplete. The table includes 1 million to 1.3 million clones, 78% detected once. This clone was detected once. The chain recombines TRBV9 with TRBJ2-3; D unclear. The source of this sequence is a young man in good health. Some clones in this sample may be carry-over from other donors' samples. The material sequenced was memory CD4+ T cells from PBMCs. The subset here: CD45RA-negative fraction. CDR3 in DNA: TGTGCCAGCAGCGTATTATCGTGGACAGATACGCAGTATTTT. Its protein is CASSVLSWTDTQYF. The variable domain in full, completed from reference TRBV9 and TRBJ2-3, reads DSGVTQTPKHLITATGQRVTLRCSPRSGDLSVYWYQQSLDQGLQFLIQYYNGEERAKGNILERFSAQQFPDLHSELNLSSLELGDSALYFCASSVLSWTDTQYFGPGTRLTVL.